Listed below are T cell receptor beta chains from one sample, sequenced in a study of T cell repertoires in cytomegalovirus infection. TCRdb re-derived calls from the reads in MiXCR, one entry per CDR3 protein. The table shows hundreds of thousands of distinct CDR3 sequences, with 25% to 30% occurring only once. Antigens of these TCRs are unknown. This sample comprised cultured PBMCs, obtained from culture after CMV antigen stimulation. These receptors all stem from a human donor in good health (CMV status not recorded). Some clones in this sample may be carry-over from other donors' samples. The CDR3 runs from the conserved cysteine through the conserved F or W. The order of the fields is D gene, J gene, V gene, clone size, CDR3 protein, CDR3 DNA. D genes are given only for firm matches. Size is stated for part of the rows, as once, few or many counts, or as a class when the clone is expanded.

>NA|TRBJ1-1|TRBV6-1|many
CASSTPLGLNTEAFF
TGTGCCAGCAGCACCCCTTTAGGGCTGAATACTGAAGCTTTCTTT
>TRBD1|TRBJ1-5|TRBV6-6|NA
CASSTGTGINQPQHF
TGTGCCAGCAGTACCGGGACAGGGATAAATCAGCCCCAGCATTTT
>NA|TRBJ2-1|TRBV4-2|few
CASSRNHNEQFF
TGTGCCAGCAGCCGAAACCACAATGAGCAGTTCTTC
>TRBD2|TRBJ2-7|TRBV28|NA
CASRGLAGAPYEQYF
TGTGCCAGCAGGGGACTAGCGGGAGCCCCCTACGAGCAGTACTTC
>NA|TRBJ1-2|TRBV12-3/TRBV12-4|NA
CASSGDPSNYGYTF
TGTGCCAGCAGCGGGGACCCCTCTAACTATGGCTACACCTTC
>NA|TRBJ1-4|TRBV12-3/TRBV12-4|few
CASSDSAINEKLFF
TGTGCCAGCAGCGACTCGGCAATCAATGAAAAACTGTTTTTT
>NA|TRBJ2-3|TRBV15|once
CATSRDGTWDDTQYF
TGTGCCACCAGCAGAGATGGAACGTGGGACGATACGCAGTATTTT
>NA|TRBJ2-1|TRBV20-1|NA
CSAPAARGVGIHNEQFF
TGCAGTGCCCCAGCCGCCCGTGGAGTGGGAATCCACAATGAGCAGTTCTTC
>TRBD1|TRBJ2-6|TRBV4-1|NA
CASSLPLSTGGVSGSGANVLTF
TGCGCCAGCAGCCTCCCACTCTCAACAGGGGGTGTCTCGGGGTCTGGGGCCAACGTCCTGACTTTC
>NA|TRBJ1-5|TRBV7-8|many
CASSLVSNQPQHF
TGTGCCAGCAGCTTAGTCTCGAATCAGCCCCAGCATTTT
>TRBD2|TRBJ2-2|TRBV6-2/TRBV6-3|NA
CASIPSGDTGELFF
TGTGCCAGCATTCCTAGCGGAGACACCGGGGAGCTGTTTTTT
>TRBD1|TRBJ1-3|TRBV28|few
CASNSQGARLSGNTIYF
TGTGCCAGCAATTCACAGGGGGCCCGTCTTTCTGGAAACACCATATATTTT
>NA|TRBJ1-5|TRBV20-1|NA
CSARDHRAGNQPQHF
TGCAGTGCTAGAGATCACAGGGCGGGCAATCAGCCCCAGCATTTT
>NA|TRBJ2-5|TRBV25-1|few
CASREETQYF
TGTGCCAGCAGAGAAGAGACCCAGTACTTC
>TRBD2|TRBJ2-1|TRBV6-5|NA
CAIRGGRAGEQFF
TGTGCCATTCGGGGCGGGAGGGCCGGTGAGCAGTTCTTC
>NA|TRBJ2-5|TRBV2|NA
CASSESSGAPETQYF
TGTGCCAGCAGTGAGTCGTCGGGAGCCCCAGAGACCCAGTACTTC
>NA|TRBJ2-7|TRBV7-6|medium-sized
CASSRTDPYEQYF
TGTGCCAGCAGCCGGACTGACCCCTACGAGCAGTACTTC
>TRBD1|TRBJ2-2|TRBV7-2|many
CASSFQQQGAIGELFF
TGTGCCAGCAGCTTTCAACAACAGGGGGCAATCGGGGAGCTGTTTTTT
>NA|TRBJ2-7|TRBV9|many
CASSPQGGSYEQYF
TGTGCCAGCAGCCCTCAGGGCGGATCCTACGAGCAGTACTTC
>NA|TRBJ2-3|TRBV24-1|NA
CATTLGPDGRQYF
TGTGCCACCACCCTGGGACCGGACGGAAGACAGTATTTT
>NA|TRBJ2-2|TRBV7-9|few
CASSGPTANTGELFF
TGTGCCAGCAGCGGGCCAACCGCGAACACCGGGGAGCTGTTTTTT
>TRBD1|TRBJ2-2|TRBV24-1|few
CATKEQGAGGELFF
TGTGCCACCAAAGAACAGGGGGCAGGCGGGGAGCTGTTTTTT
>TRBD1|TRBJ2-2|TRBV7-3|few
CASSTTGLDTGELFF
TGTGCCAGCAGCACGACAGGGTTGGACACCGGGGAGCTGTTTTTT
>NA|TRBJ2-7|TRBV11-3|NA
CASSPRGKVEQYF
TGTGCCAGCAGCCCTAGGGGGAAGGTCGAGCAGTACTTC
>TRBD1|TRBJ1-3|TRBV7-2|few
CASSSGTGRDTIYF
TGTGCCAGCAGCTCTGGGACAGGGCGGGACACCATATATTTT
>TRBD1|TRBJ1-2|TRBV19|few
CASGTGITNYGYTF
TGTGCCAGCGGGACAGGGATAACTAACTATGGCTACACCTTC
>NA|TRBJ2-7|TRBV5-4|few
CASSLKGDYEQYF
TGTGCCAGCAGCTTGAAGGGGGACTACGAGCAGTACTTC
>TRBD1|TRBJ2-2|TRBV7-2|few
CASSLDRANTGELFF
TGTGCCAGCAGCCTCGACAGGGCGAACACCGGGGAGCTGTTTTTT
>TRBD2|TRBJ2-7|TRBV30|few
CAWSVGSLAGLGEQYF
TGTGCCTGGAGTGTTGGTTCCCTAGCGGGCCTAGGCGAGCAGTACTTC
>TRBD2|TRBJ2-7|TRBV6-6|NA
CASSLGLAGKEQYF
TGTGCCAGCAGTCTGGGACTAGCGGGGAAAGAGCAGTACTTC
>NA|TRBJ2-7|TRBV27|NA
CASSRRDGAYEQYF
TGTGCCAGCAGTCGCAGGGACGGAGCCTACGAGCAGTACTTC
>NA|TRBJ2-7|TRBV4-1|NA
CASSQAGGSSSYEQYF
TGCGCCAGCAGCCAAGCAGGCGGGTCCAGCTCCTACGAGCAGTACTTC
>TRBD2|TRBJ2-2|TRBV5-6|NA
CASSLAGLAEGTGELFF
TGTGCCAGCAGCCTAGCCGGACTAGCGGAGGGGACCGGGGAGCTGTTTTTT
>NA|TRBJ2-7|TRBV19|few
CASSIGLRQEQYF
TGTGCCAGTAGTATAGGTTTGAGACAAGAGCAGTACTTC
>NA|TRBJ2-7|TRBV20-1|few
CSARDRPYEQYF
TGCAGTGCTAGAGATAGGCCCTACGAGCAGTACTTC
>NA|TRBJ1-1|TRBV7-3|many
CASSLDRLNTEAFF
TGTGCCAGCAGCTTGGACAGATTGAACACTGAAGCTTTCTTT
>NA|TRBJ2-3|TRBV15|NA
CATSTRRDTQYF
TGTGCCACCAGCACCCGTAGAGATACGCAGTATTTT
>NA|TRBJ1-1|TRBV7-2|few
CASSPTTVRTEAFF
TGTGCCAGCAGCCCCACTACCGTGAGGACTGAAGCTTTCTTT
>NA|TRBJ1-5|TRBV28|many
CASTADSNQPQHF
TGTGCCAGCACCGCGGACTCCAATCAGCCCCAGCATTTT
>TRBD1|TRBJ2-2|TRBV12-3/TRBV12-4|NA
CASRQGAYPGELFF
TGTGCCAGCAGACAGGGGGCTTATCCCGGGGAGCTGTTTTTT
>TRBD2|TRBJ2-7|TRBV28|few
CASSFGRAGEQYF
TGTGCCAGCAGTTTTGGGAGAGCGGGGGAGCAGTACTTC
>NA|TRBJ1-5|TRBV19|NA
CASSDGQNHNQPQHF
TGTGCCAGTAGCGACGGACAGAATCACAATCAGCCCCAGCATTTT
>TRBD1|TRBJ1-4|TRBV29-1|NA
CSASRDRGEKLFF
TGCAGCGCTTCCCGGGACAGGGGTGAAAAACTGTTTTTT
>NA|TRBJ1-6|TRBV7-4|few
CASSLMGPNSPLHF
TGTGCCAGCAGCTTAATGGGACCCAATTCACCCCTCCACTTT
>NA|TRBJ1-5|TRBV15|NA
CATSTGYSNQPQHF
TGTGCCACCAGCACAGGGTATAGCAATCAGCCCCAGCATTTT
>TRBD2|TRBJ2-1|TRBV11-1|many
CASSPGLAGGSYNEQFF
TGTGCCAGCAGCCCGGGACTAGCGGGAGGGTCCTACAATGAGCAGTTCTTC
>NA|TRBJ1-3|TRBV18|NA
CASSPTRIGFSSGNTIYF
TGTGCCAGCTCACCGACTCGTATAGGGTTTTCCTCTGGAAACACCATATATTTT
>TRBD1|TRBJ1-5|TRBV4-2|few
CASSHGGQGASQPQHF
TGTGCCAGCAGCCATGGTGGACAGGGGGCCAGTCAGCCCCAGCATTTT
>NA|TRBJ1-2|TRBV12-3/TRBV12-4|NA
CASTDTGQFGYTF
TGTGCCAGCACCGACACTGGACAGTTCGGCTACACCTTC
>NA|TRBJ1-6|TRBV13|NA
CASSLDPNSPLHF
TGTGCCAGCAGCTTAGACCCTAATTCACCCCTCCACTTT
>NA|TRBJ1-2|TRBV9|NA
CASSTDSNYGYTF
TGTGCCAGCAGCACGGACAGCAACTATGGCTACACCTTC
>NA|TRBJ1-2|TRBV28|NA
CASSRQVFYGYTF
TGTGCCAGCAGTCGACAGGTTTTCTATGGCTACACCTTC
>TRBD1|TRBJ2-6|TRBV18|NA
CASSPGTAGANVLTF
TGTGCCAGCTCACCGGGGACAGCTGGGGCCAACGTCCTGACTTTC
>NA|TRBJ1-1|TRBV7-9|few
CASSSPTTESTEAFF
TGTGCCAGCAGCTCACCCACTACCGAGAGCACTGAAGCTTTCTTT
>NA|TRBJ1-6|TRBV10-3|few
CAISDGGLTNSPLHF
TGTGCCATCAGTGATGGGGGCCTGACTAATTCACCCCTCCACTTT
>TRBD1|TRBJ2-2|TRBV6-6|NA
CASSLRDRRAGELFF
TGTGCCAGCAGTCTCCGGGACAGGAGAGCCGGGGAGCTGTTTTTT
>TRBD2|TRBJ2-5|TRBV27|many
CASSLRLAGGKTQYF
TGTGCCAGCAGTTTACGACTAGCGGGAGGAAAGACCCAGTACTTC
>NA|TRBJ1-1|TRBV5-6|NA
CASSFGSWAEAFF
TGTGCCAGCAGCTTCGGGTCTTGGGCTGAAGCTTTCTTT
>NA|TRBJ1-2|TRBV7-2|NA
CASSLRPPVGYGYTF
TGTGCCAGCAGCTTAAGGCCCCCCGTCGGCTATGGCTACACCTTC